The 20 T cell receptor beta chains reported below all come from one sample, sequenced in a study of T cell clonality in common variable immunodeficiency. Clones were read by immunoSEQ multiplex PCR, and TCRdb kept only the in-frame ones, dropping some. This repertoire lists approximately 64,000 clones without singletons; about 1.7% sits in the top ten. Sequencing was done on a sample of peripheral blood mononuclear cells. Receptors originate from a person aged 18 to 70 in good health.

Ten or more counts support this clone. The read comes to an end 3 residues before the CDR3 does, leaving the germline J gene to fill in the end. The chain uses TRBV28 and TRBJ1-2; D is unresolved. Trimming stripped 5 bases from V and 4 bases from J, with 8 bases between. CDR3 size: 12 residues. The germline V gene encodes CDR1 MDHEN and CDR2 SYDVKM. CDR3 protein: CASSETFYGYTF. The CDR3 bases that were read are TGTGCCAGCAGTGAGACATTCTATGGC.

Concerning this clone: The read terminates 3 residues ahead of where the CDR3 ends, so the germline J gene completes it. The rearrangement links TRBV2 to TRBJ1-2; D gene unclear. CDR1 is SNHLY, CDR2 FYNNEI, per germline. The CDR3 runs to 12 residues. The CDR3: CASSEGHGGYTF. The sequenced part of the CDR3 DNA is TGTGCCAGCAGTGAAGGACACGGCGGC. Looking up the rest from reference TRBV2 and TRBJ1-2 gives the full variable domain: EPEVTQTPSHQVTQMGQEVILRCVPISNHLYFYWYRQILGQKVEFLVSFYNNEISEKSEIFDDQFSVERPDGSNFTLKIRSTKLEDSAMYFCASSEGHGGYTFGSGTRLTVV.

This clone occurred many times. The covered CDR3 bases are TGTGCCATCAGTTATAGTGGTGAG. Translation gives CAISYSGE. The full CDR3 protein reads CAISYSGEQFF. The J gene is TRBJ2-1, the V gene TRBV10-3; D remains unclear. The read finishes 3 residues shy of the CDR3 end, and the germline J gene is used to complete it. This CDR3 contains 11 residues. Trimming left V 5 bases short and J 9 bases short, with 8 bases between. Looked up from germline, CDR1 is ENHRY and CDR2 is SYGVKD.

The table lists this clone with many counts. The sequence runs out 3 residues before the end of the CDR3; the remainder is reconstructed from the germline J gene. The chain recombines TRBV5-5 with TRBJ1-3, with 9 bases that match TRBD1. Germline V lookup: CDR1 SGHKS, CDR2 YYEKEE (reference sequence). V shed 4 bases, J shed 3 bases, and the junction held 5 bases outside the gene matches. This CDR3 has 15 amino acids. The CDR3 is CASSTGQGFGNTIYF. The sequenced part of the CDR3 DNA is TGTGCCAGCAGCACGGGACAGGGATTTGGAAACACC. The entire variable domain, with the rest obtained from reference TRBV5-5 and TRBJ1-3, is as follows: DAGVTQSPTHLIKTRGQQVTLRCSPISGHKSVSWYQQVLGQGPQFIFQYYEKEERGRGNFPDRFSARQFPNYSSELNVNALLLGDSALYLCASSTGQGFGNTIYFGEGSWLTVV.

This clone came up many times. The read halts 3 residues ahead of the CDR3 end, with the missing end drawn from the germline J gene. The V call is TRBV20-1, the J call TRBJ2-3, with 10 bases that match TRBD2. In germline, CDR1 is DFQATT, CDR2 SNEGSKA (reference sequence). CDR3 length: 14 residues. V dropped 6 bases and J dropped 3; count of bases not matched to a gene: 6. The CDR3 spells CSAKRGGSTDTQYF. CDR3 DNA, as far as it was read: TGCAGTGCAAAGCGGGGGGGCAGTACAGATACG.

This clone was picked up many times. CDR3 DNA (partial): TGCGCCAGCAGCGCTACGGACAGTCCCTATGGC. It translates to CASSATDSPYG. The entire CDR3 reads CASSATDSPYGYTF. The V gene is TRBV5-1, the J gene TRBJ1-2; D is perhaps TRBD1 (6 bases). Sequencing ends 3 residues short of the CDR3 end; the germline J gene provides the rest. In germline, CDR1 is SGHRS, CDR2 YFSETQ. The CDR3 consists of 14 residues. With 4 bases removed from V and 4 bases from J, the gap between germline ends came to 14 bases.

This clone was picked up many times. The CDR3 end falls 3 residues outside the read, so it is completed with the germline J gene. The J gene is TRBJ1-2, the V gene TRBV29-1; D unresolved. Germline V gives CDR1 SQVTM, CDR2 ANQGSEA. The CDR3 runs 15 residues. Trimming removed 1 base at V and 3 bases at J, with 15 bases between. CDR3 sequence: CSVEASSLGDYGYTF. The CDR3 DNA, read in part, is TGCAGCGTTGAAGCCTCAAGCCTAGGAGACTATGGC.

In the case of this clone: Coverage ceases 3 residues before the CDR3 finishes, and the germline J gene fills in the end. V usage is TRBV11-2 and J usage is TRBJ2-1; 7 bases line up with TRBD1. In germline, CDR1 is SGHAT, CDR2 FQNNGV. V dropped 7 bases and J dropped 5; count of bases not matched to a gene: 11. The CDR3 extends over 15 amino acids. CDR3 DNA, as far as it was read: TGTGCCAGCAACCGGGACAGAAGAAACCACAATGAG. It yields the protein CASNRDRRNHNE. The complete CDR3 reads CASNRDRRNHNEQFF.

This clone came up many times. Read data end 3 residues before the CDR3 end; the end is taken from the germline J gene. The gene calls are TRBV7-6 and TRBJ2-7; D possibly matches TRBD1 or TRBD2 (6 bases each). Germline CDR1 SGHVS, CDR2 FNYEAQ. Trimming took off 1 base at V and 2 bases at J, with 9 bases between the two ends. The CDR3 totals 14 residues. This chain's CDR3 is CASSLVEGAYEQYF. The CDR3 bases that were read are TGTGCCAGCAGCTTAGTGGAGGGGGCCTACGAG.

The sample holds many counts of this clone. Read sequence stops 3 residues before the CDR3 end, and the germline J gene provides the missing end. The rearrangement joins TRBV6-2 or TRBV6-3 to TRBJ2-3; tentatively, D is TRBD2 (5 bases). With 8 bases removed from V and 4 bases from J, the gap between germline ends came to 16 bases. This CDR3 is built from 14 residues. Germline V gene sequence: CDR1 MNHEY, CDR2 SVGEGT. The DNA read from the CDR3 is TGTGCCAGCCGCTTGACTATGGGATCAGATACG. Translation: CASRLTMGSDT. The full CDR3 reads CASRLTMGSDTQYF.

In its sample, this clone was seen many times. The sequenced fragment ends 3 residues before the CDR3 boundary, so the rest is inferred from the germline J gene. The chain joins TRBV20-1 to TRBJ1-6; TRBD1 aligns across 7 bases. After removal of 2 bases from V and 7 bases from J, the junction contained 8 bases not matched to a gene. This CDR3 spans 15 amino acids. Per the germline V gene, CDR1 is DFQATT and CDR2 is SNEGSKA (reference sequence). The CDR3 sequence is CSARPDDRENSPLHF. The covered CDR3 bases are TGCAGTGCTAGACCCGATGACAGGGAGAATTCACCC.

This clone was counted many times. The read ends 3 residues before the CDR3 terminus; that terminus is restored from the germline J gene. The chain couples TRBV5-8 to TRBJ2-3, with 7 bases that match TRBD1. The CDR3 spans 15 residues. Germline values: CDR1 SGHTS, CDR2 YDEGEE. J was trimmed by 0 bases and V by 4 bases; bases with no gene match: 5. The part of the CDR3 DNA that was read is TGTGCCAGCAGCAAGACAGGGATTAGCACAGATACG. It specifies CASSKTGISTDT. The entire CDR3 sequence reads CASSKTGISTDTQYF.

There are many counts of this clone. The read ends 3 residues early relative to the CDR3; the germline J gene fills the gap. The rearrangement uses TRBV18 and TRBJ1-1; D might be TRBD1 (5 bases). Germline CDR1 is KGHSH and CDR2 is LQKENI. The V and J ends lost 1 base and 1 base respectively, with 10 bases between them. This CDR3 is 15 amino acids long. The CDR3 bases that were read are TGTGCCAGCTCACCACTTTCAGGGAAGAACACTGAA. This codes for CASSPLSGKNTE. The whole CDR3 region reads CASSPLSGKNTEAFF.

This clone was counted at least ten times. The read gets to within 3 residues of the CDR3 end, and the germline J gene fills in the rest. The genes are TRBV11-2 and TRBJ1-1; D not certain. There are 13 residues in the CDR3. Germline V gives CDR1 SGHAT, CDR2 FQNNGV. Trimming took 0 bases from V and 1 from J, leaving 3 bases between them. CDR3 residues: CASSLDRNTEAFF. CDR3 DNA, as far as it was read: TGTGCCAGCAGCTTAGACAGGAACACTGAA.

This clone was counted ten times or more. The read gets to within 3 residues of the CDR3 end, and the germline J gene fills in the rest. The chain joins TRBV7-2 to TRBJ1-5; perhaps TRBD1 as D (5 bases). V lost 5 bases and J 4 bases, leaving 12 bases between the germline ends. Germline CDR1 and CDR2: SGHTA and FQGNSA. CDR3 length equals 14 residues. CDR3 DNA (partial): TGTGCCAGCAGCGTATCTGACAGTAATCAGCCC. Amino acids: CASSVSDSNQP. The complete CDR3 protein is CASSVSDSNQPQHF.

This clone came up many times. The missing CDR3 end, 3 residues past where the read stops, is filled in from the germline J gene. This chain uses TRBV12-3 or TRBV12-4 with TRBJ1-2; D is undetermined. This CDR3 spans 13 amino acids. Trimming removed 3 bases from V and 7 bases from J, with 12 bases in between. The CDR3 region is CASSFGGGSGYTF. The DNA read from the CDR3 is TGTGCCAGCAGTTTCGGCGGAGGTAGTGGC.

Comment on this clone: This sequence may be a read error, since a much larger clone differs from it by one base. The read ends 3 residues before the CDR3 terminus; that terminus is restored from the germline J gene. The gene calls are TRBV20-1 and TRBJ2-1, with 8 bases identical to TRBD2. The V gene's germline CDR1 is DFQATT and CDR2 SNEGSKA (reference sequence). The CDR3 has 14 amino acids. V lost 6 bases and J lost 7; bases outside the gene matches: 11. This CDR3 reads CSAAKRGLRNEQFF. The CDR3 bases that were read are TGCAGTGCCGCGAAGCGGGGGTTGAGGAATGAG.

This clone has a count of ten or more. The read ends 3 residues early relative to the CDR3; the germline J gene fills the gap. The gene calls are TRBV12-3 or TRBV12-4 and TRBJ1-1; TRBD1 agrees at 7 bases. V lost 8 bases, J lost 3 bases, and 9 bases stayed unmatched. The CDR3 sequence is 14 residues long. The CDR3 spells CASGKGGFYTEAFF. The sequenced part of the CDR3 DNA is TGTGCCAGCGGGAAAGGGGGCTTCTACACTGAA.

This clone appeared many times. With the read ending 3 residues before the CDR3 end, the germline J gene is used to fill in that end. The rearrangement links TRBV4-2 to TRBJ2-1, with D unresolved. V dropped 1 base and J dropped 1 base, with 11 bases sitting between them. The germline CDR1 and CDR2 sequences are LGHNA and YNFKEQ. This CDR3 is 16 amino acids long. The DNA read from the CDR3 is TGTGCCAGCAGCCAAGCAGGTCTACAATCCTACAATGAG. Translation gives CASSQAGLQSYNE. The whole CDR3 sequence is CASSQAGLQSYNEQFF.

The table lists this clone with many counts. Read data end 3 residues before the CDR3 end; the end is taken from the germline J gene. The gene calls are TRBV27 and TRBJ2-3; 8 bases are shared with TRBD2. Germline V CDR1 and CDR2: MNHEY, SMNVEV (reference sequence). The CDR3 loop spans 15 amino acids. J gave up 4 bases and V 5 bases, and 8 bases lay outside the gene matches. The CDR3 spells CASSPAGLGADTQYF. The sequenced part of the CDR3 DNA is TGTGCCAGCAGTCCTGCGGGACTAGGAGCAGATACG.